This T cell receptor (beta chain) was recovered during a study of blood T cell repertoires in COVID-19. Between the trimmed V and J ends, which lost 6 bases and 3 bases, there was a span of 10 bases. The germline CDR1 and CDR2 sequences are MNHEY and SVGAGI. The CDR3 extends over 13 amino acids. TCRdb's table, derived via immunoSEQ multiplex PCR, lists solely in-frame clones and lacks some. The sample yields 45,000 to 60,000 clones, about 89% seen once. The J gene is TRBJ2-3, the V gene TRBV6-5, with TRBD2 as a possible D gene (5 bases). The receptor's source is a man aged 70-80 years with active COVID-19. Material: peripheral blood. The CDR3 spells CASRFPGTDTQYF. As DNA, the CDR3 is TGTGCCAGCAGATTTCCGGGGACAGATACGCAGTATTTT.